The rows below give T cell receptor beta chains drawn from one sample of a study of blood T cell repertoires in COVID-19. The method was immunoSEQ multiplex PCR; TCRdb's version includes in-frame clones alone and lacks a portion of them. Here the sample spans 300,000 to 500,000 clones, 88% being singletons. The sample was PBMCs or T cells enriched from blood (not recorded which). These receptors all come from a woman in her thirties with acute COVID-19. CDR3s include the opening cysteine and the closing phenylalanine or tryptophan. Each record gives: J gene, D gene, V gene, clone size, CDR3 protein, CDR3 DNA. D genes are given only for firm matches. Rows give clone size only sometimes, using once, few, many, or a class for an expanded clone.

J gene: TRBJ2-7
D gene: TRBD1
V gene: TRBV6-5
clone size: .
CDR3 protein: CASSRQGATYEQYF
CDR3 DNA: TGTGCCAGCAGTAGACAGGGGGCTACCTACGAGCAGTACTTC

J gene: TRBJ1-6
D gene: .
V gene: TRBV7-9
clone size: .
CDR3 protein: CASSSRGGNSPLHF
CDR3 DNA: TGTGCCAGCAGCTCTAGAGGTGGCAATTCACCCCTCCACTTT

J gene: TRBJ1-3
D gene: .
V gene: TRBV29-1
clone size: .
CDR3 protein: CSVQASTSGNTIYF
CDR3 DNA: TGCAGCGTACAGGCCTCTACCTCTGGAAACACCATATATTTT

J gene: TRBJ1-5
D gene: .
V gene: TRBV21-1
clone size: .
CDR3 protein: CASRGGADNSNQPQHF
CDR3 DNA: TGTGCCAGCAGAGGGGGGGCAGACAATAGCAATCAGCCCCAGCATTTT

J gene: TRBJ2-5
D gene: .
V gene: TRBV5-1
clone size: once
CDR3 protein: CASSFQIQETQYF
CDR3 DNA: TGCGCCAGCAGCTTCCAGATACAAGAGACCCAGTACTTC

J gene: TRBJ1-2
D gene: TRBD1
V gene: TRBV27
clone size: .
CDR3 protein: CASTPKDRGLLGYGYTF
CDR3 DNA: TGTGCCAGCACCCCCAAAGACAGGGGGCTATTGGGCTATGGCTACACCTTC

J gene: TRBJ1-5
D gene: .
V gene: TRBV10-2
clone size: few
CDR3 protein: CASSERDRTGPQHF
CDR3 DNA: TGCGCCAGCAGTGAGCGAGACCGCACAGGGCCCCAGCATTTT

J gene: TRBJ2-1
D gene: .
V gene: TRBV3-1/TRBV3-2
clone size: .
CDR3 protein: CASSQVLRAAREQFF
CDR3 DNA: TGTGCCAGCAGCCAAGTCCTCAGGGCAGCGCGTGAGCAGTTCTTC

J gene: TRBJ2-7
D gene: .
V gene: TRBV6-5
clone size: .
CDR3 protein: CASSYSDRTLTYEQYF
CDR3 DNA: TGTGCCAGCAGTTACTCCGACAGGACTCTAACCTACGAGCAGTACTTC

J gene: TRBJ1-4
D gene: .
V gene: TRBV19
clone size: .
CDR3 protein: CASSLIRQSIEKLFF
CDR3 DNA: TGTGCCAGTAGTCTTATCAGACAGTCTATTGAAAAACTGTTTTTT

J gene: TRBJ1-2
D gene: .
V gene: TRBV12-3/TRBV12-4
clone size: .
CDR3 protein: CATKHPTNYGYTF
CDR3 DNA: TGTGCCACCAAGCACCCGACTAACTATGGCTACACCTTC

J gene: TRBJ2-5
D gene: .
V gene: TRBV12-3/TRBV12-4
clone size: .
CDR3 protein: CASGGPAGETQYF
CDR3 DNA: TGTGCCAGCGGCGGCCCGGCCGGAGAGACCCAGTACTTC

J gene: TRBJ2-6
D gene: TRBD1
V gene: TRBV19
clone size: .
CDR3 protein: CASSMGDRGTGGANVLTF
CDR3 DNA: TGTGCCAGTAGTATGGGGGACAGGGGTACAGGAGGGGCCAACGTCCTGACTTTC

J gene: TRBJ1-4
D gene: .
V gene: TRBV9
clone size: .
CDR3 protein: CASSAARQATNEKLFF
CDR3 DNA: TGTGCCAGCAGCGCCGCCCGACAGGCAACTAATGAAAAACTGTTTTTT

J gene: TRBJ1-2
D gene: .
V gene: TRBV24-1
clone size: .
CDR3 protein: CATSDSGAGGYTF
CDR3 DNA: TGTGCCACCAGTGATTCAGGGGCTGGTGGCTACACCTTC

J gene: TRBJ2-3
D gene: TRBD1
V gene: TRBV5-1
clone size: .
CDR3 protein: CASSFGTGEIDTQYF
CDR3 DNA: TGCGCCAGCAGCTTTGGGACAGGGGAAATAGATACGCAGTATTTT

J gene: TRBJ1-2
D gene: .
V gene: TRBV9
clone size: .
CDR3 protein: CASSQGQDGYTF
CDR3 DNA: TGTGCCAGTTCGCAGGGGCAAGATGGCTACACCTTC

J gene: TRBJ1-3
D gene: .
V gene: TRBV7-9
clone size: .
CDR3 protein: CASSVSNTIYF
CDR3 DNA: TGTGCCAGCAGCGTTAGTAACACCATATATTTT

J gene: TRBJ1-5
D gene: .
V gene: TRBV3-1/TRBV3-2
clone size: .
CDR3 protein: CASSPSVWSNQPQHF
CDR3 DNA: TGTGCCAGCAGCCCGTCAGTTTGGAGCAATCAGCCCCAGCATTTT

J gene: TRBJ1-3
D gene: .
V gene: TRBV7-9
clone size: .
CDR3 protein: CASSLDAGGTIYF
CDR3 DNA: TGTGCCAGCAGCCTGGATGCCGGGGGGACCATATATTTT

J gene: TRBJ1-4
D gene: TRBD1
V gene: TRBV7-9
clone size: .
CDR3 protein: CASSLWTGGVYGEKLFF
CDR3 DNA: TGTGCCAGCAGCTTGTGGACAGGGGGCGTATATGGTGAAAAACTGTTTTTT

J gene: TRBJ2-5
D gene: .
V gene: TRBV25-1
clone size: once
CDR3 protein: CASRRGYQETQYF
CDR3 DNA: TGTGCCAGCCGCCGGGGATACCAAGAGACCCAGTACTTC

J gene: TRBJ1-2
D gene: .
V gene: TRBV9
clone size: .
CDR3 protein: CASSVGEGSDYGYTF
CDR3 DNA: TGTGCCAGCAGCGTAGGAGAGGGATCGGACTATGGCTACACCTTC

J gene: TRBJ1-3
D gene: TRBD1
V gene: TRBV11-2
clone size: .
CDR3 protein: CASSPDRGSGNTIYF
CDR3 DNA: TGTGCCAGCAGCCCCGACAGGGGAAGTGGAAACACCATATATTTT

J gene: TRBJ2-1
D gene: .
V gene: TRBV29-1
clone size: .
CDR3 protein: CSVGNEGGALTDNEQFF
CDR3 DNA: TGCAGCGTTGGAAATGAAGGGGGGGCTCTTACAGACAATGAGCAGTTCTTC

J gene: TRBJ1-1
D gene: TRBD1
V gene: TRBV9
clone size: .
CDR3 protein: CASSPPTGGENTEAFF
CDR3 DNA: TGTGCCAGCAGCCCCCCGACAGGGGGAGAGAACACTGAAGCTTTCTTT

J gene: TRBJ2-1
D gene: TRBD2
V gene: TRBV6-5
clone size: .
CDR3 protein: CAGQSGGAFNEQFF
CDR3 DNA: TGTGCCGGTCAAAGCGGGGGGGCCTTCAATGAGCAGTTCTTC

J gene: TRBJ2-3
D gene: TRBD1
V gene: TRBV28
clone size: .
CDR3 protein: CASRLQGVKDTQYF
CDR3 DNA: TGTGCCAGCAGGCTACAGGGGGTGAAAGATACGCAGTATTTT

J gene: TRBJ1-2
D gene: .
V gene: TRBV11-2
clone size: .
CDR3 protein: CASSSDAGGLAF
CDR3 DNA: TGTGCCAGCAGCTCCGACGCGGGGGGGCTTGCCTTC

J gene: TRBJ2-1
D gene: .
V gene: TRBV21-1
clone size: few
CDR3 protein: CASSRLAYEQFF
CDR3 DNA: TGTGCCAGCAGCAGACTAGCTTATGAGCAGTTCTTC

J gene: TRBJ2-5
D gene: .
V gene: TRBV2
clone size: .
CDR3 protein: CASSAYSSQETQYF
CDR3 DNA: TGTGCCAGCAGTGCCTACAGTAGCCAAGAGACCCAGTACTTC

J gene: TRBJ2-3
D gene: .
V gene: TRBV24-1
clone size: .
CDR3 protein: CATSVSGGNSDTQYF
CDR3 DNA: TGTGCCACCAGTGTAAGTGGCGGTAATTCAGATACGCAGTATTTT

J gene: TRBJ1-6
D gene: .
V gene: TRBV11-2
clone size: few
CDR3 protein: CASSWRDASPLHF
CDR3 DNA: TGTGCCAGCAGCTGGAGGGACGCTTCACCCCTCCACTTT

J gene: TRBJ1-1
D gene: .
V gene: TRBV29-1
clone size: .
CDR3 protein: CSVARNTEAFF
CDR3 DNA: TGCAGCGTTGCCAGGAACACTGAAGCTTTCTTT

J gene: TRBJ1-1
D gene: .
V gene: TRBV4-1
clone size: .
CDR3 protein: CASSQEVKNIEAFF
CDR3 DNA: TGCGCCAGCAGCCAAGAGGTTAAGAACATCGAAGCTTTCTTT

J gene: TRBJ1-6
D gene: .
V gene: TRBV20-1
clone size: .
CDR3 protein: CSASGGTGSGDSPLHF
CDR3 DNA: TGCAGTGCTAGTGGAGGGACGGGTTCGGGAGATTCACCCCTCCACTTT

J gene: TRBJ2-6
D gene: TRBD1
V gene: TRBV4-2
clone size: .
CDR3 protein: CASRTGNSGANVLTF
CDR3 DNA: TGTGCCAGCAGGACAGGGAACTCTGGGGCCAACGTCCTGACTTTC

J gene: TRBJ1-1
D gene: .
V gene: TRBV5-1
clone size: .
CDR3 protein: CASSLSEQSGNTEAFF
CDR3 DNA: TGCGCCAGCAGCTTGTCCGAACAGTCAGGGAACACTGAAGCTTTCTTT

J gene: TRBJ1-1
D gene: .
V gene: TRBV15
clone size: .
CDR3 protein: CATSRAALVGTEAFF
CDR3 DNA: TGTGCCACCAGCAGAGCCGCTCTCGTCGGCACTGAAGCTTTCTTT

J gene: TRBJ1-4
D gene: .
V gene: TRBV5-1
clone size: .
CDR3 protein: CASSLVPSANEKLFF
CDR3 DNA: TGCGCCAGCAGCTTGGTTCCCTCAGCTAATGAAAAACTGTTTTTT

J gene: TRBJ2-2
D gene: .
V gene: TRBV5-5
clone size: .
CDR3 protein: CASSRAGELFF
CDR3 DNA: TGTGCCAGCAGTCGCGCCGGGGAGCTGTTTTTT

J gene: TRBJ2-2
D gene: TRBD2
V gene: TRBV9
clone size: .
CDR3 protein: CASSVVAGITGELFF
CDR3 DNA: TGTGCCAGCAGCGTAGTAGCGGGGATCACCGGGGAGCTGTTTTTT

J gene: TRBJ2-2
D gene: .
V gene: TRBV30
clone size: .
CDR3 protein: CAWRGAGELFF
CDR3 DNA: TGTGCCTGGAGAGGGGCCGGGGAGCTGTTTTTT

J gene: TRBJ1-6
D gene: .
V gene: TRBV2
clone size: .
CDR3 protein: CASSPHMTGDTPLHF
CDR3 DNA: TGTGCCAGCAGCCCACATATGACAGGCGACACGCCCCTCCACTTT

J gene: TRBJ1-6
D gene: .
V gene: TRBV7-2
clone size: .
CDR3 protein: CASFPRGAVYNSPLHF
CDR3 DNA: TGTGCCAGTTTCCCCCGGGGGGCCGTCTATAATTCACCCCTCCACTTT

J gene: TRBJ1-1
D gene: .
V gene: TRBV6-5
clone size: .
CDR3 protein: CASRITENTEAFF
CDR3 DNA: TGTGCCAGCAGAATCACAGAGAACACTGAAGCTTTCTTT